The following is a TCR beta chain sequence with its context. Its target is not known. These data come from a study of post-analysis software for immune sequencing data. The germline V gene has CDR1 SGDLS and CDR2 YYNGEE. Trimming stripped 3 bases from V and 1 base from J, with 13 bases between. The length of the CDR3 is 15 residues. Regarding the study as a whole: Higher frequency in patients than in controls was seen for about five TRBV segments, with TRBV5-6, TRBV5-1 and TRBV20-1 among them.

TCR beta libraries were prepared from cDNA with unique molecular identifiers. TCRdb re-called the PCR reads with MiXCR, one entry per CDR3 protein. The sample has hundreds of thousands of distinct CDR3 sequences; under 70% are singletons. The sample was blood. The J gene is TRBJ2-5, the V gene TRBV9, with no clear D. This TCR was sampled from a girl aged 10 to 17 with multiple sclerosis. CDR3 sequence reads: CASSETPGFQETQYF. CDR3 sequence (DNA): TGTGCCAGCAGCGAGACCCCGGGCTTCCAAGAGACCCAGTACTTC. The variable domain in full, with the rest retrieved from reference TRBV9 and TRBJ2-5, is DSGVTQTPKHLITATGQRVTLRCSPRSGDLSVYWYQQSLDQGLQFLIQYYNGEERAKGNILERFSAQQFPDLHSELNLSSLELGDSALYFCASSETPGFQETQYFGPGTRLLVL.